The 5 T cell receptor beta chains below all came from one sample that was sequenced in a study of blood T cell repertoires in COVID-19. The table came from immunoSEQ multiplex PCR; TCRdb's copy has only in-frame clones and leaves some out. The sample lists fewer than 400,000 clones, roughly 90% occurring once. The sequencing input was PBMCs or T cells enriched from blood (not recorded which). The receptor set was obtained from a woman aged 25 to 39 who had recovered from COVID-19.

J is TRBJ1-2 and V is TRBV10-3, with D possibly matching TRBD1 (5 bases). Looked up from germline, CDR1 is ENHRY and CDR2 is SYGVKD. The CDR3 is 14 amino acids. Between the trimmed V and J ends, which lost 7 bases and 4 bases, there was a span of 16 bases. This CDR3 reads CAITRGEGLYGYTF. Here the CDR3 DNA reads TGTGCCATCACCCGGGGGGAGGGACTCTATGGCTACACCTTC.

This chain joins TRBV4-3 and TRBJ2-7; 14 nucleotides agree with TRBD2. V shed 3 bases and J 5 bases; nucleotides not matched to a gene: 9. The CDR3 is 17 amino acids. Germline CDR1 LGHNA, CDR2 YSLEER. The CDR3: CASSHSLPGLAGDEQYF. DNA of the CDR3: TGCGCCAGCAGCCACTCCCTCCCGGGACTAGCGGGAGACGAGCAGTACTTC.

Here the CDR3 DNA reads TGCGCCAGCAGCTTGGCGGCGGGGGCGGCTGAGACCCAGTACTTC. This translates into CASSLAAGAAETQYF. The chain uses TRBV5-1 and TRBJ2-5; TRBD2 is a possible D gene (7 bases). Germline V lookup: CDR1 SGHRS, CDR2 YFSETQ. This CDR3 contains 15 residues. The germline V and J ends were trimmed by 0 bases and 5 bases, with 14 bases remaining between them. Combining the CDR3 with reference TRBV5-1 and TRBJ2-5 gives the whole variable domain KAGVTQTPRYLIKTRGQQVTLSCSPISGHRSVSWYQQTPGQGLQFLFEYFSETQRNKGNFPGRFSGRQFSNSRSEMNVSTLELGDSALYLCASSLAAGAAETQYFGPGTRLLVL.

This chain links TRBV19 with TRBJ2-7; TRBD2 agrees at 14 bases. Unmatched junction bases numbered 4, after V lost 4 bases and J lost 5 bases. Germline V gene data show CDR1 as LNHDA and CDR2 as SQIVND (reference sequence). CDR3 length: 15 residues. CDR3 in amino acids: CASSTMGLAGDEQYF. The CDR3 nucleotides read TGTGCCAGTAGTACCATGGGACTAGCGGGAGACGAGCAGTACTTC.

V is TRBV7-9 and J is TRBJ2-1, with 7 bases fitting TRBD1. The CDR3 consists of 15 residues. Germline assignment: CDR1 SEHNR and CDR2 FQNEAQ (reference sequence). The J segment lost 2 bases and the V segment lost 1 base, leaving 2 bases of the junction unmatched. CDR3 nucleotides: TGTGCCAGCAGCTTAGGAGGGGGCACCTACAATGAGCAGTTCTTC. As protein: CASSLGGGTYNEQFF.